Below are 17 T cell receptor beta chains sequenced from a single sample in a study of cytomegalovirus exposure and HLA in healthy donors. The PCR had 60 Vbeta and 13 Jbeta primers. Profiled with immunoSEQ multiplex PCR; TCRdb holds only in-frame clones, not every one. Of 110,000 to 150,000 clones listed, around 80% were seen once; the top ten hold about 3.2%. The sequenced material came from PBMCs. The receptors come from a female donor in good health and CMV-seronegative.

The rearrangement uses TRBV15 and TRBJ2-1; D possibly corresponds to TRBD1 (6 bases). V lost 5 bases, J lost 6 bases, and 14 bases lay in between. Germline V gene data show CDR1 as LNHNV and CDR2 as YYDKDF (reference sequence). The CDR3 is 14 residues long. CDR3 nucleotides: TGTGCCACCAGCGGTGTATCCAGGGGCAATGAGCAGTTCTTC. Its translation: CATSGVSRGNEQFF. Based on the CDR3 plus reference TRBV15 and TRBJ2-1, the full variable domain is DAMVIQNPRYQVTQFGKPVTLSCSQTLNHNVMYWYQQKSSQAPKLLFHYYDKDFNNEADTPDNFQSRRPNTSFCFLDIRSPGLGDTAMYLCATSGVSRGNEQFFGPGTRLTVL.

This clone was recorded once. The rearrangement links TRBV15 to TRBJ2-7, with 10 bases lining up with TRBD2. The CDR3 has 17 residues. V shed 0 bases, J shed 2 bases, and the junction held 7 bases outside the gene matches. Germline V gene data show CDR1 as LNHNV and CDR2 as YYDKDF (reference sequence). CDR3 DNA sequence: TGTGCCACCAGCAGAGATATCCTAGGGACTAGCGCCTACGAGCAGTACTTC. This encodes CATSRDILGTSAYEQYF.

This chain joins TRBV2 and TRBJ2-6, with TRBD1 matching over 11 bases. The junction had 6 bases not matched to a gene; V was cut back by 2 bases and J by 0 bases. CDR3 length equals 19 residues. Per germline, CDR1 SNHLY and CDR2 FYNNEI. As DNA, the CDR3 is TGTGCCAGCAGTGAAATGGACAGGGGGCTTCTCTCTGGGGCCAACGTCCTGACTTTC. Translated, it gives CASSEMDRGLLSGANVLTF.

This clone appeared once. The rearrangement uses TRBV28 and TRBJ2-2, with D possibly being TRBD1 (5 bases). The germline V gene encodes CDR1 MDHEN and CDR2 SYDVKM. V was pared by 7 bases and J by 4 bases, with 16 bases between. The CDR3 has 15 residues. The CDR3: CASTLGLWSTGELFF. The CDR3 DNA reads TGTGCCAGCACCTTGGGGCTTTGGAGCACCGGGGAGCTGTTTTTT.

The chain has TRBV6-1 and TRBJ1-1; TRBD1 is a possible D gene (5 bases). V dropped 6 bases and J dropped 4 bases, with 12 bases sitting between them. The CDR3 totals 13 residues. The germline V gene has CDR1 MNHNS and CDR2 SASEGT. CDR3 bases: TGTGCCAGCAGGGGCTGGGGGGGCACTGAAGCTTTCTTT. Its translation is CASRGWGGTEAFF.

The chain joins TRBV5-1 to TRBJ2-2, with 10 positions matching TRBD2. The CDR3 runs to 17 residues. V dropped 3 bases and J dropped 5; count of bases not matched to a gene: 10. The V gene's germline CDR1 is SGHRS and CDR2 YFSETQ. For the CDR3, the DNA is TGCGCCAGCAGCTGGGATACCAGCGGGAGGGATACCGGGGAGCTGTTTTTT. This sequence encodes CASSWDTSGRDTGELFF.

This chain connects TRBV7-2 to TRBJ2-6; TRBD1 matches 7 bases. This CDR3 spans 16 amino acids. The V gene's germline CDR1 is SGHTA and CDR2 FQGNSA. Germline trimming cut 5 bases from V and 4 bases from J; bases unmatched to any gene: 8. The CDR3 loop reads CASSLQGPAGANVLTF. The CDR3 DNA sequence: TGTGCCAGCAGCCTACAGGGGCCGGCCGGGGCCAACGTCCTGACTTTC.

V usage is TRBV6-1 and J usage is TRBJ1-6, with 7 bases matching TRBD1. V trimming: 4 bases; J trimming: 9 bases; junction bases outside the gene matches: 3. CDR1 MNHNS and CDR2 SASEGT come from the germline V gene. The length of the CDR3 is 13 residues. CDR3 protein: CASSGGDSSPLHF. As DNA, the CDR3 is TGTGCCAGCAGTGGCGGGGACAGTTCACCCCTCCACTTT.

The count of this clone is one. The rearrangement uses TRBV28 and TRBJ2-5, with a possible D match to TRBD1 (7 bases). This CDR3 is built from 13 residues. Germline V gene sequence: CDR1 MDHEN, CDR2 SYDVKM. V gave up 6 bases and J gave up 5 bases, with 13 bases separating them. The CDR3 DNA follows: TGTGCCAGCAGGTCGACAGGGAGGGAGACCCAGTACTTC. Its protein product is CASRSTGRETQYF.

The chain joins TRBV29-1 to TRBJ2-2, with a tentative D call TRBD2 (5 bases). Trimming took off 5 bases at V and 3 bases at J, with 7 bases between the two ends. The germline gives CDR1 SQVTM, CDR2 ANQGSEA. CDR3 length: 12 residues. The CDR3: CSVRRDTGELFF. DNA for the CDR3: TGCAGCGTTCGGCGGGACACCGGGGAGCTGTTTTTT.

This sequence joins TRBV9 and TRBJ2-3; 9 nucleotides agree with TRBD2. The CDR3 sequence is 16 residues long. Per germline, CDR1 SGDLS and CDR2 YYNGEE. V trimming: 9 bases; J trimming: 5 bases; junction bases outside the gene matches: 16. In DNA form, the CDR3 reads TGTGCCACAACGGCGTCCGCGGGGGGGCCCGGAGATACGCAGTATTTT. Amino acids: CATTASAGGPGDTQYF.

The V call is TRBV7-3, the J call TRBJ2-2; 8 nucleotides align to TRBD1. The CDR3 runs 14 residues. Germline CDR1 SGHTA, CDR2 FQGTGA. The V gene end was trimmed by 6 bases and the J gene end by 5 bases; junction bases not matched to a gene: 5. CDR3 loop: CASRQGGETGELFF. The CDR3 bases are TGTGCCAGCAGACAGGGGGGTGAGACCGGGGAGCTGTTTTTT.

J is TRBJ2-7 and V is TRBV28; tentative D call: TRBD2 (6 bases). Trimming took 3 bases from V and 4 from J, leaving 10 bases between them. The CDR3 sequence is 13 residues long. CDR1 is MDHEN and CDR2 is SYDVKM in the germline V gene. The CDR3 nucleotides read TGTGCCAGCAGTTTGGGGACTCATTACGAGCAGTACTTC. The encoded protein is CASSLGTHYEQYF.

The V gene is TRBV5-1, the J gene TRBJ2-5; 7 bases match TRBD1. Trimming at V came to 4 bases and at J to 1 base, leaving 4 bases not matched to a gene. The CDR3 contains 14 residues. The V gene's germline CDR1 is SGHRS and CDR2 YFSETQ. Here the CDR3 reads CASSPGQIQETQYF. In DNA, the CDR3 is TGCGCCAGCAGCCCGGGACAGATCCAAGAGACCCAGTACTTC.

The rearrangement links TRBV28 to TRBJ1-5; D possibly corresponds to TRBD1 (5 bases). Looked up from germline, CDR1 is MDHEN and CDR2 is SYDVKM. This CDR3 comprises 14 residues. V was shortened by 7 bases and J by 3 bases, with 13 bases between the two germline ends. CDR3 region: CASILGGSNQPQHF. The CDR3, as DNA: TGTGCCAGCATCCTGGGGGGTTCCAATCAGCCCCAGCATTTT.

This clone came up once. V is TRBV7-9 and J is TRBJ1-2; a weak D match, TRBD1 (6 bases). V was shortened by 4 bases and J by 2 bases, with 17 bases between the two germline ends. This CDR3 contains 16 residues. CDR1 SEHNR and CDR2 FQNEAQ come from the germline V gene (reference sequence). CDR3 sequence: CASSSDGQIDNYGYTF. In nucleotides, the CDR3 is TGTGCCAGCAGCTCCGACGGACAGATTGACAACTATGGCTACACCTTC.

The genes are TRBV5-1 and TRBJ1-3; 7 bases match TRBD1. Germline CDR1 is SGHRS and CDR2 is YFSETQ. This CDR3 has 17 amino acids. After removal of 0 bases from V and 4 bases from J, the junction contained 10 bases not matched to a gene. The chain's CDR3 is CASSLVGARQGGNTIYF. CDR3 DNA: TGCGCCAGCAGCTTGGTTGGAGCGCGACAGGGAGGAAACACCATATATTTT.